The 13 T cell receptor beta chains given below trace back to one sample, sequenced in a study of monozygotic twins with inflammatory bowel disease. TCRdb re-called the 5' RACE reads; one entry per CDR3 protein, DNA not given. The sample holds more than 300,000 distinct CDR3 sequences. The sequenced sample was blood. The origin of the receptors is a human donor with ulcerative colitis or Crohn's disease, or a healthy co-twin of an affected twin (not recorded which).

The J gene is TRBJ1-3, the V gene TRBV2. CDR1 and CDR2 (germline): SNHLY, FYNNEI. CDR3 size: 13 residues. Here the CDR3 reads CASSESSRNTIYF.

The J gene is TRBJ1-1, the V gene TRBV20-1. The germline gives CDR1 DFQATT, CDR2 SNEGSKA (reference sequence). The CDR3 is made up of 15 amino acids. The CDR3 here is CSARVGSSPNTEAFF.

The chain's CDR3 is CASSETYNYGYTF. This chain uses TRBV2 with TRBJ1-2. This CDR3 is built from 13 residues. CDR1 SNHLY and CDR2 FYNNEI come from the germline V gene.

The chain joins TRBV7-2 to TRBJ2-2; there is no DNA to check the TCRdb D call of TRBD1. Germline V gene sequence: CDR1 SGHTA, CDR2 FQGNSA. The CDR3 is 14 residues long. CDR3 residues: CASSLSQGVGELFF.

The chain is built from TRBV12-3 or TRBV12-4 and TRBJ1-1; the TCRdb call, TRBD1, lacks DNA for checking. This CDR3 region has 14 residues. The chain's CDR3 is CASTSPPRGTEAFF.

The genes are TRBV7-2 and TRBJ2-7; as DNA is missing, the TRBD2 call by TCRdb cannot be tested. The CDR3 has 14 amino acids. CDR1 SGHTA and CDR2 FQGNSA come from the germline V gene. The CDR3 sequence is CATGRGLSSYEQYF. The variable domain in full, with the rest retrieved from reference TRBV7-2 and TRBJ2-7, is GAGVSQSPSNKVTEKGKDVELRCDPISGHTALYWYRQSLGQGLEFLIYFQGNSAPDKSGLPSDRFSAERTGGSVSTLTIQRTQQEDSAVYLCATGRGLSSYEQYFGPGTRLTVT.

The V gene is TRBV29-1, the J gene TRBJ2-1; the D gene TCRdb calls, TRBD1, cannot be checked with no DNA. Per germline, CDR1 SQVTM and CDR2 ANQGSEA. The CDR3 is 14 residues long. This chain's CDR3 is CSGRDRGLYNEQFF.

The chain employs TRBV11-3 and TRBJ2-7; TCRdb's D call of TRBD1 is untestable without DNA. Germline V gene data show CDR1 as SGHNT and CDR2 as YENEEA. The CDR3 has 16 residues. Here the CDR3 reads CASSLDSARGTYEQYF.

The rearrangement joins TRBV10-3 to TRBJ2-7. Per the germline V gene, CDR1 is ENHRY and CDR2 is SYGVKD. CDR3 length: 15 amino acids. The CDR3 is CAISETQQISYEQYF.

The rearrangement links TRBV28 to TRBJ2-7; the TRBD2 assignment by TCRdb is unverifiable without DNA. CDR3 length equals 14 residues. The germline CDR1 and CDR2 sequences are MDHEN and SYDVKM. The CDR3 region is CASSLLGHAYEQYF.

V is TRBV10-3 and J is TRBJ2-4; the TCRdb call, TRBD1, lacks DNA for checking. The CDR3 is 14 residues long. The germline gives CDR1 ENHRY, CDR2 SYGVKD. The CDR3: CAIRGGPGENIQYF.

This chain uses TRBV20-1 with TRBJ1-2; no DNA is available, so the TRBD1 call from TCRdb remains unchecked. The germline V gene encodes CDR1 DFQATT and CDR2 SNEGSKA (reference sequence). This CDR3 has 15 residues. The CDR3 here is CSASGQGAVDYGYTF.

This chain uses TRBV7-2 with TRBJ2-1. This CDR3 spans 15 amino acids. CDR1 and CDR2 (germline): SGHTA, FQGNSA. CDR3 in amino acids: CASSLDLGVVNEQFF.